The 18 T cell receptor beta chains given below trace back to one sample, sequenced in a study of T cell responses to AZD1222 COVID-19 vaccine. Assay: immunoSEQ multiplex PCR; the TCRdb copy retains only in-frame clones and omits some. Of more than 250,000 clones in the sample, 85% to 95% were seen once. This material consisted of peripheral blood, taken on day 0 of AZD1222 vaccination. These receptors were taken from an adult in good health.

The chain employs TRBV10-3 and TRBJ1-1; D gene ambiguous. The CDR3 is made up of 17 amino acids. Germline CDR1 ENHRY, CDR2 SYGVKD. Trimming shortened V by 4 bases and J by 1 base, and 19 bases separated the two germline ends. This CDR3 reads CAISVVGIGRANTEAFF. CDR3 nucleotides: TGTGCCATCAGTGTGGTAGGCATTGGCAGAGCGAACACTGAAGCTTTCTTT.

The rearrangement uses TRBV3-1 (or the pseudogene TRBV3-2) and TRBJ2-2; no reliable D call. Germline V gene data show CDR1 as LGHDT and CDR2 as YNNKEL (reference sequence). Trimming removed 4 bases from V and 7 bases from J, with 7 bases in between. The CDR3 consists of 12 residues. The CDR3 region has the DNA TGTGCCAGCAGCCCCTTAGGCGGGGAGCTGTTTTTT. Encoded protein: CASSPLGGELFF.

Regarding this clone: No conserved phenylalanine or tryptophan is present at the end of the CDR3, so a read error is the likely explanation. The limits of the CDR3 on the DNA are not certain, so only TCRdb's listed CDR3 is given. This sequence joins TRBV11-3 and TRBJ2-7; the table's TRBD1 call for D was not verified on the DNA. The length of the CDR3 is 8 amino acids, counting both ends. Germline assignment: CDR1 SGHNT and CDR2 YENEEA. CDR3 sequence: CASSLEVA.

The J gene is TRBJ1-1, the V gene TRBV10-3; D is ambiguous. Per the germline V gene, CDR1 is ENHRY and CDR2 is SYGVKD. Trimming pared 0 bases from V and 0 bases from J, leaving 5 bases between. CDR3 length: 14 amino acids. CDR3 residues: CAISESDLNTEAFF. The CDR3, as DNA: TGTGCCATCAGTGAGTCGGACTTGAACACTGAAGCTTTCTTT.

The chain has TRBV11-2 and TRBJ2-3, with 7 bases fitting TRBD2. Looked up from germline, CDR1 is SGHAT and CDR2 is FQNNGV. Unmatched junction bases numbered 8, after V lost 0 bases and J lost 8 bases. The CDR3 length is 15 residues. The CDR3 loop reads CASSLEYAGEGTQYF. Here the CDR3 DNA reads TGTGCCAGCAGCTTAGAGTATGCGGGAGAAGGTACGCAGTATTTT.

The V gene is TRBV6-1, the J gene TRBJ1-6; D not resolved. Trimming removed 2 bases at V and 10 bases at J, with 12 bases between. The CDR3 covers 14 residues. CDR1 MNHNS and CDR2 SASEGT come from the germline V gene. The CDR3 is CASSETAGRSPLHF. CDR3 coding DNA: TGTGCCAGCAGTGAAACCGCCGGACGGTCACCCCTCCACTTT.

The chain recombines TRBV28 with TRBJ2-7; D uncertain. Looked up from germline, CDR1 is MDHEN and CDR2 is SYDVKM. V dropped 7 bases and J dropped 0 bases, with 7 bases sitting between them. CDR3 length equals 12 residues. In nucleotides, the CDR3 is TGTGCCAGCAAGCTCGCCTCCTACGAGCAGTACTTC. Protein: CASKLASYEQYF. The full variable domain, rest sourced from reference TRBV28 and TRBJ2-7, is DVKVTQSSRYLVKRTGEKVFLECVQDMDHENMFWYRQDPGLGLRLIYFSYDVKMKEKGDIPEGYSVSREKKERFSLILESASTNQTSMYLCASKLASYEQYFGPGTRLTVT.

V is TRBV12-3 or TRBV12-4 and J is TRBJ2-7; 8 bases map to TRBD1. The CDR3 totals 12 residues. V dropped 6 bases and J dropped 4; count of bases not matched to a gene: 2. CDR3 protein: CASRRQGYEQYF. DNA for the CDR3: TGTGCCAGCAGGCGACAGGGGTACGAGCAGTACTTC.

The CDR3 DNA reads TGCGCCAGCAGCTTCGGGGGCCCTGCCTACGAGCAGTACTTC. This codes for CASSFGGPAYEQYF. The V call is TRBV5-1, the J call TRBJ2-7; D might be TRBD1 or TRBD2, each matching 6 bases. Looked up from germline, CDR1 is SGHRS and CDR2 is YFSETQ. The CDR3 covers 14 residues. Between the trimmed V and J ends, which lost 2 bases and 2 bases, there was a span of 11 bases.

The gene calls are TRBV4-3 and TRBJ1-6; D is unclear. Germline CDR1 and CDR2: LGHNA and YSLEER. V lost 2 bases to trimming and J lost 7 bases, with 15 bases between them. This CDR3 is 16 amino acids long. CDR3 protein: CASSQSRSQGNSPLHF. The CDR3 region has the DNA TGCGCCAGCAGCCAAAGTCGGTCCCAAGGGAATTCACCCCTCCACTTT.

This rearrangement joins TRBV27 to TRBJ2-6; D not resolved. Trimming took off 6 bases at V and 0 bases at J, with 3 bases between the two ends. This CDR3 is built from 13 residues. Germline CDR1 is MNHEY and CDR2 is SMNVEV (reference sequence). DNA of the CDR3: TGTGCCAGCAGCATCTCTGGGGCCAACGTCCTGACTTTC. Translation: CASSISGANVLTF.

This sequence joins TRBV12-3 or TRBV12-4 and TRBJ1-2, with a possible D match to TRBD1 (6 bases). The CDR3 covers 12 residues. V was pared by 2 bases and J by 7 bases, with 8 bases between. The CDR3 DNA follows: TGTGCCAGCAGTTTAACAGGGAGTGGCTACACCTTC. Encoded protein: CASSLTGSGYTF.

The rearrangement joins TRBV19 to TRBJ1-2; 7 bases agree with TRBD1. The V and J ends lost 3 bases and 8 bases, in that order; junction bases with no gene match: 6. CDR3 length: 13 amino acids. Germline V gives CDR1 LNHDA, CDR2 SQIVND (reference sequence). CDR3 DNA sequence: TGTGCCAGTAGTATCGGCAGGACAGGCGGCTACACCTTC. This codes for CASSIGRTGGYTF.

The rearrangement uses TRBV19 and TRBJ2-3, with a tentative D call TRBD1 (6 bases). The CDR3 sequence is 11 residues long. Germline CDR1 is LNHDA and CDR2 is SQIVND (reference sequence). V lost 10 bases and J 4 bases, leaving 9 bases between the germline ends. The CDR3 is CAIQGPDTQYF. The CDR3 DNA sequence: TGTGCCATTCAGGGGCCAGATACGCAGTATTTT.

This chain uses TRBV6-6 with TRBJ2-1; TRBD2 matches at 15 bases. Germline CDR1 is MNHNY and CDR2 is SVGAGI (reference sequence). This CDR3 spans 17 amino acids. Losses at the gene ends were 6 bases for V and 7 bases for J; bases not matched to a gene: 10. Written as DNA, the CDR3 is TGTGCCAGCAGCCGAACCCTCGGGACTAGCGGGGGGAATGAGCAGTTCTTC. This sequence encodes CASSRTLGTSGGNEQFF.

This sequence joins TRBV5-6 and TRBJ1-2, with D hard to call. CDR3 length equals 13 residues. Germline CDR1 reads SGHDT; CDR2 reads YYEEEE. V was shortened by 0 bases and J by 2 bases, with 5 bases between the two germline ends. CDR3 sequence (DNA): TGTGCCAGCAGCTTGGTCGGGAACTATGGCTACACCTTC. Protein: CASSLVGNYGYTF.

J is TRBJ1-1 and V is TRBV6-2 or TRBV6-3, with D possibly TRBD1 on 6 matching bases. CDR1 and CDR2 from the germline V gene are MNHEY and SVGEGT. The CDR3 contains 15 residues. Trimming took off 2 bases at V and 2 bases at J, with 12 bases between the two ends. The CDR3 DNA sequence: TGTGCCAGCAGTTACGGCAGGGGCCGAAACACTGAAGCTTTCTTT. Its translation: CASSYGRGRNTEAFF.

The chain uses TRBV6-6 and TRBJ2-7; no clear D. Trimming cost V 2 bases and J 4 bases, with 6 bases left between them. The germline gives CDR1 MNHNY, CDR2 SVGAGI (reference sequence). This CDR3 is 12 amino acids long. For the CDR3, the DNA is TGTGCCAGCAGTTACGAACAGTACGAGCAGTACTTC. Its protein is CASSYEQYEQYF.